The text below deals with one T cell receptor beta chain. No antigen is known for it. The sample holds no much larger clone one base away, and base qualities are not on file. These data come from a study of T-cell memory formation after mild COVID-19 (dated by TCRdb to the early 2020s). About the investigation overall: TCR sequence clusters from the two donors were found to be largely donor specific. Longitudinal TCRalpha and TCRbeta repertoire sequencing tracked T-cell clones expanding and contracting after mild COVID-19 in two donors. The cohort comprised two young, previously healthy adult volunteers, one female and one male.

CDR1 MDHEN and CDR2 SYDVKM are derived from the germline V gene. The CDR3 has 11 amino acids, counting the end cysteine and phenylalanine. Only CDR3 DNA is held: 33 bases, read in frame from base 1. Trimming removed 4 bases from V and 9 bases from J, leaving 7 bases between the germline ends. PBMCs were isolated by Ficoll-Paque density gradient centrifugation. The full study reports these points: SARS-CoV-2 specificity was not confirmed for the second-wave clones peaking on day 37. The detection of some responding clones in pre-infection memory suggests that pre-existing cross-reactive memory T cells joined the SARS-CoV-2 response. From day 15 to 85, contracting clones showed balanced CD4/CD8 phenotypes, whereas a second wave of clones that expanded from day 15 to 37 leaned towards CD4+. Contracting CD4+ clones were located mainly in the CM and EM memory subsets, whereas CD8+ clones were found to be enriched in EMRA. The study included only a couple of mild cases, and larger cohorts that include severe cases with pre-infection samples were judged to be necessary.

Sequencing instrument: Illumina NovaSeq 6000. TCRalpha and TCRbeta cDNA libraries were built by 5'RACE with constant-segment primers, adding sample barcodes and unique molecular identifiers. RNA was extracted from every sample with Trizol reagent. Library amplification was performed in two PCR steps, and a second sample barcode and Illumina TruSeq adapters were introduced in the second step. The libraries were sequenced on an Illumina NovaSeq using 2 x 150 bp paired-end reads. The paper's processing steps were these. With migec v1.2.7, reads were demultiplexed and then collapsed into UMI-guided consensus sequences. Using mixcr v2.1.11, the UMI consensuses were aligned to TRA and TRB V and J templates and assembled into clonotypes. Expanded or contracted clonotypes were those called significant by both edgeR and NoisET, with noise models trained on biological replicates. For edgeR calls, the cutoffs were a false discovery rate-adjusted p below 0.01 and a log2 fold-change threshold of 1. As an exploratory analysis of dynamics, PCA with hierarchical clustering was applied to max-normalized trajectories of the 1000 most abundant clonotypes. Separately sequenced CD4+ and CD8+ repertoires were used to assign a CD4 or CD8 phenotype to each responding clone. TCRdb trimmed public reads at Q25 via fastp, called clones via MiXCR and kept in-frame beta chains. Every distinct CDR3 protein forms one entry, paired with its most common genes and DNA. The V and J calls and clone size come from TCRdb's table, not from the authors' own analysis. This sample has about 290,000 distinct CDR3 sequences in its table, and approximately 16% of those were observed once. The ten biggest clones cover roughly 20% of the sample.

The sequence was obtained from a man aged 18 to 35 who had mild COVID-19 (a few samples of this study predate the infection). The sample titles of this study are shuffled in the database, so cell type and time point are left out; the donor was told from shared clones. The sequencing sample was made of PBMCs or a T cell subset sorted from them (not recorded which). The sequence is built from TRBV28 and TRBJ2-1, with the D gene too uncertain to name. In nucleotide form, the sequence is TGTGCCAGCAGTTGGGTGGGTGAGCAGTTCTTC. It is translated as CASSWVGEQFF.